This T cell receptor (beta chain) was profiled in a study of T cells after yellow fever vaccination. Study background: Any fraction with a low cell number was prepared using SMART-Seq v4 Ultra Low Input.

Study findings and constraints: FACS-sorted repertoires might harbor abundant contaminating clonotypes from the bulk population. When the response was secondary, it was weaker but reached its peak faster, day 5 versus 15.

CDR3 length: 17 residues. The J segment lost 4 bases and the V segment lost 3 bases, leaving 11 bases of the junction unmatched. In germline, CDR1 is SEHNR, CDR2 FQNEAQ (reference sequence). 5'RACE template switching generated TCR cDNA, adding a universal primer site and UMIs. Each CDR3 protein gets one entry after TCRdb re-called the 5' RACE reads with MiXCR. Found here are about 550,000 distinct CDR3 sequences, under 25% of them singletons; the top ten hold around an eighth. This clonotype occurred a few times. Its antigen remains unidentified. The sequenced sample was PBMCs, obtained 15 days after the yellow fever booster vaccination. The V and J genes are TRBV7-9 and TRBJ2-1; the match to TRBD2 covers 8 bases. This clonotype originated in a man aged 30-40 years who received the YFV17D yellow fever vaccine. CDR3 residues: CASSFSGTSGLYNEQFF. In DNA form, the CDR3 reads TGTGCCAGCAGCTTCTCGGGTACTAGCGGCCTTTACAATGAGCAGTTCTTC.